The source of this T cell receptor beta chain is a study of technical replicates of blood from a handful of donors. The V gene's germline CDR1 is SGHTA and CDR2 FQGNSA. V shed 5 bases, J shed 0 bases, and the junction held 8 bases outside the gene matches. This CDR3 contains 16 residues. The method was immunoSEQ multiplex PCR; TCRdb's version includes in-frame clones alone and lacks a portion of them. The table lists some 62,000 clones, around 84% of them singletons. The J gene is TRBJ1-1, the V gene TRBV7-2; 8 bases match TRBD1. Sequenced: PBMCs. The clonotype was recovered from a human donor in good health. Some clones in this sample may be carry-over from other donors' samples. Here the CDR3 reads CASSLGTGFLNTEAFF. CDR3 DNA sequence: TGTGCCAGCAGCCTCGGGACAGGTTTTTTGAACACTGAAGCTTTCTTT.